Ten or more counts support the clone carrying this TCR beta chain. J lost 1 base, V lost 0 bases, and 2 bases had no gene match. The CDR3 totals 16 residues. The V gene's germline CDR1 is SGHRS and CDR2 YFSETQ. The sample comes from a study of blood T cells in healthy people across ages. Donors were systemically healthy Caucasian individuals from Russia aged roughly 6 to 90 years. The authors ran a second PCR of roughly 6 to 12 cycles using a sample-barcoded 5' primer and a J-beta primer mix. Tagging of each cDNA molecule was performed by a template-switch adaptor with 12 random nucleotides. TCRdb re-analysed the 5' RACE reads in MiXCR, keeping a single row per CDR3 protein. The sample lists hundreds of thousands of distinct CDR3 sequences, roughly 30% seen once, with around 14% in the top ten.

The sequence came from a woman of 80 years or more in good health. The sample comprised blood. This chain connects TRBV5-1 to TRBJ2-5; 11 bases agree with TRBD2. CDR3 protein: CASSLGGLAGQETQYF. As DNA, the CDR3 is TGCGCCAGCAGCTTGGGCGGACTAGCGGGCCAAGAGACCCAGTACTTC.